This TCR beta chain was recorded in a study of blood T cell repertoires in COVID-19. Membership in each cohort depended on participant-reported clinical history. A COVID-19 case was met by exposed participants within 2 weeks before study entry. Per the original data handling: Amplified reference gene primers provided the basis for estimating nucleated cell counts. TCRdb's table, derived via immunoSEQ multiplex PCR, lists solely in-frame clones and lacks some. D and trimming come from the DNA, and the V and J calls and clone size come from that table. Of approximately 200,000 clones in the sample, approximately 89% were seen once. Germline CDR1 and CDR2: SEHNR and FQNEAQ (reference sequence). The length of the CDR3 is 15 residues. With 4 bases removed from V and 2 bases from J, the gap between germline ends came to 12 bases.

This rearrangement joins TRBV7-9 to TRBJ1-3; perhaps TRBD1 as D (6 bases). The sequenced sample consisted of PBMCs or T cells enriched from blood (not recorded which). The TCR originated in a woman in her 30s who had been exposed to COVID-19. The CDR3 spells CASSSTRTAGNTIYF. The CDR3 DNA sequence: TGTGCCAGCAGCTCAACACGGACAGCTGGAAACACCATATATTTT. Full variable domain (rest looked up from reference TRBV7-9 and TRBJ1-3): DTGVSQNPRHKITKRGQNVTFRCDPISEHNRLYWYRQTLGQGPEFLTYFQNEAQLEKSRLLSDRFSAERPKGSFSTLEIQRTEQGDSAMYLCASSSTRTAGNTIYFGEGSWLTVV.